The T cell receptor (beta chain) under discussion was sequenced for a study of T cells in localized non-small cell lung cancer. Findings and caveats of the study: Heterogeneity is still possible, as just one tumor region was sequenced. Detection in adjacent lung was observed for a median 57 of the top 100 tumor clones.

On this clone: Its specificity is not known. At one boundary the junction diverges from the germline segment, which might be a read error. Other DNA sequences of this sample code for an identical CDR3.

The method was immunoSEQ multiplex PCR; TCRdb's version includes in-frame clones alone and lacks a portion of them. This sample has around 15,000 clones, with about 92% found just once. The CDR3 has 14 residues. CDR1 and CDR2 from the germline V gene are SGHRS and YFSETQ. The J gene is TRBJ2-1, the V gene TRBV5-1, with 8 bases that match TRBD1. This sequence was found in a man aged 35 to 70 with stage III lung adenocarcinoma. The sequenced sample was peripheral blood mononuclear cells, obtained before any cancer treatment. The CDR3 DNA follows: TGTGCCAGCAGCTTGGACAGGGAATACAATGAGCAGTTCTTC. This sequence encodes CASSLDREYNEQFF.